This entry lists 8 T cell receptor beta chains sequenced from one sample in a study of OX40 agonist ivuxolimab in advanced cancers. Some clones are missing from TCRdb's copy, which holds only in-frame ones; the method was immunoSEQ multiplex PCR. The sample holds about 12,000 clones, approximately 90% seen once. The sequencing here drew on CD4+ or CD8+ T cells sorted from blood, taken in a trial of the OX40 agonist ivuxolimab. Receptors originate from an adult with an advanced solid tumor such as melanoma, head and neck, liver or kidney cancer.

The rearrangement uses TRBV2 and TRBJ2-1; tentatively, D is TRBD2 (6 bases). This CDR3 is built from 15 residues. Germline V gene sequence: CDR1 SNHLY, CDR2 FYNNEI. The ends were cut back, 4 bases at V and 0 bases at J, with 10 bases in the middle. CDR3 sequence: CASSGAGSSYNEQFF. The CDR3 region has the DNA TGTGCCAGCAGTGGAGCGGGCAGCTCCTACAATGAGCAGTTCTTC.

The chain uses TRBV29-1 and TRBJ1-2; D unclear. CDR3 length equals 13 residues. V lost 3 bases and J 0 bases, leaving 8 bases between the germline ends. The V gene's germline CDR1 is SQVTM and CDR2 ANQGSEA. The chain's CDR3 is CSVDSSANYGYTF. In nucleotides, the CDR3 is TGCAGCGTTGACAGTTCCGCTAACTATGGCTACACCTTC.

This rearrangement joins TRBV12-5 to TRBJ2-5, with D tentatively TRBD1 or TRBD2 (5 bases each). Trimming stripped 1 base from V and 3 bases from J, with 9 bases between. Germline V lookup: CDR1 LGHNT, CDR2 FRNRAP. The CDR3 is made up of 14 amino acids. In DNA, the CDR3 is TGTGCTAGTGGTTTGGGGGACGGCAAAGAGACCCAGTACTTC. Its translation: CASGLGDGKETQYF. The complete variable domain, with remaining parts taken from reference TRBV12-5 and TRBJ2-5, reads DARVTQTPRHKVTEMGQEVTMRCQPILGHNTVFWYRQTMMQGLELLAYFRNRAPLDDSGMPKDRFSAEMPDATLATLKIQPSEPRDSAVYFCASGLGDGKETQYFGPGTRLLVL.

The V gene is TRBV2, the J gene TRBJ2-1, with TRBD2 matching over 10 bases. The V and J ends lost 7 bases and 4 bases, in that order; junction bases with no gene match: 4. In germline, CDR1 is SNHLY, CDR2 FYNNEI. The CDR3 has 14 residues. The CDR3 loop reads CASTGTSVYNEQFF. As DNA, the CDR3 is TGTGCCAGCACTGGGACTAGCGTGTACAATGAGCAGTTCTTC.

This clone was seen more than once but under ten times. The chain is built from TRBV6-8 and TRBJ1-1; D is undetermined. The germline V gene encodes CDR1 MNHGY and CDR2 SAAAGT. CDR3 size: 13 residues. The V and J ends lost 0 bases and 0 bases respectively, with 2 bases between them. The CDR3 reads CASSYSMNTEAFF. The CDR3 coding sequence is TGTGCCAGCAGTTACTCGATGAACACTGAAGCTTTCTTT.

This chain joins TRBV9 and TRBJ1-1, with TRBD1 as a possible D gene (5 bases). Germline V gene lookup returns CDR1 SGDLS and CDR2 YYNGEE. V was clipped by 3 bases and J by 4 bases, with 16 bases between them. This CDR3 is built from 15 residues. The CDR3 nucleotides are TGTGCCAGCAGCGCATCCCAGGGTTCGGGCACTGAAGCTTTCTTT. It encodes CASSASQGSGTEAFF.

The V gene is TRBV30, the J gene TRBJ1-5; D possibly corresponds to TRBD1 (6 bases). Trimming removed 1 base at V and 3 bases at J, with 16 bases between. From germline, CDR1 is GTSNPN and CDR2 SVGIG (reference sequence). This CDR3 contains 16 residues. CDR3 in amino acids: CAWSDRDWGLNQPQHF. DNA of the CDR3: TGTGCCTGGAGTGACCGGGACTGGGGGCTCAATCAGCCCCAGCATTTT.

The chain combines TRBV6-5 with TRBJ1-2, with D unresolved. Germline CDR1 MNHEY, CDR2 SVGAGI. CDR3 length equals 16 residues. Trimming took 2 bases from V and 1 from J, leaving 14 bases between them. CDR3 sequence: CASSYAVGMHNYGYTF. The CDR3 DNA sequence: TGTGCCAGCAGTTACGCGGTAGGGATGCATAACTATGGCTACACCTTC.